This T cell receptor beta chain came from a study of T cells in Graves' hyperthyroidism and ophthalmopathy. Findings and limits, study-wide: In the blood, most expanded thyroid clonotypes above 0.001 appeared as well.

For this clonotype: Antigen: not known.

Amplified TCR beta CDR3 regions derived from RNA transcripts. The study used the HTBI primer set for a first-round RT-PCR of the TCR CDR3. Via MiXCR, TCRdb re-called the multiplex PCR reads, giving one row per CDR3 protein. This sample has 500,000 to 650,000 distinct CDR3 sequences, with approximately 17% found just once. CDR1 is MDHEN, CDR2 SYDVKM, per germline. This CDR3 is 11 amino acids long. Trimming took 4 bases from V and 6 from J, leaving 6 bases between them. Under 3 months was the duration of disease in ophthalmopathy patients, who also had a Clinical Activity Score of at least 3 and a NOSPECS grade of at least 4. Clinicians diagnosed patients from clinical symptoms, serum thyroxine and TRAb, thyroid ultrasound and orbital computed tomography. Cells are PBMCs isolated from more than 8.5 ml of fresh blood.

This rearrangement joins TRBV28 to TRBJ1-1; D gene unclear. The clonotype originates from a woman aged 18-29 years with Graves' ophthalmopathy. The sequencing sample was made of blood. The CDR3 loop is CASSSLAEAFF. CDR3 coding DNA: TGTGCCAGCAGTTCTCTCGCTGAAGCTTTCTTT.